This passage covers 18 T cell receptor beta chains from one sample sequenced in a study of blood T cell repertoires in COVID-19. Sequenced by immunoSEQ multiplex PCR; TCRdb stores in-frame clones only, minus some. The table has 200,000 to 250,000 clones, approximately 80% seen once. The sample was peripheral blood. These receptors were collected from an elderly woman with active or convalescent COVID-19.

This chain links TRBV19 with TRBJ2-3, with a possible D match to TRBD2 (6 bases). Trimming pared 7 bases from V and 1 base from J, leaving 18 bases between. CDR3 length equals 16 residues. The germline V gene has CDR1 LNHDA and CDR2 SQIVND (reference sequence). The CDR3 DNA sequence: TGTGCCAGTACCCCTGGGGGGTTAACGGGCACAGATACGCAGTATTTT. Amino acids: CASTPGGLTGTDTQYF.

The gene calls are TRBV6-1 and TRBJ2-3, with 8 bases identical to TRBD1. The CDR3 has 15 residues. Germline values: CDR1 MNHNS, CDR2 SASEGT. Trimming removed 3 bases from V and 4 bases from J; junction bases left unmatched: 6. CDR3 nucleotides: TGTGCCAGCAGTGATCGACAGGGGAGTGCAGATACGCAGTATTTT. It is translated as CASSDRQGSADTQYF.

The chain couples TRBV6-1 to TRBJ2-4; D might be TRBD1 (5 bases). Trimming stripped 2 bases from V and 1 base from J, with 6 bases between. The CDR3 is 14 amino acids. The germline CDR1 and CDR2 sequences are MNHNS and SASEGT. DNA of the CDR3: TGTGCCAGCAGTGAACCAGGGGCCAAAAACATTCAGTACTTC. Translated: CASSEPGAKNIQYF.

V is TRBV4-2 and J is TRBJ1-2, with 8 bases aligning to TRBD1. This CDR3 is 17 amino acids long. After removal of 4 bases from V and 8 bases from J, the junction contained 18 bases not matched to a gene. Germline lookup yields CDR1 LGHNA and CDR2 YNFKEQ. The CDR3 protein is CASSRLLKPGTGEGYTF. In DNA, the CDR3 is TGTGCCAGCAGCCGTCTATTAAAACCCGGGACAGGAGAAGGCTACACCTTC.

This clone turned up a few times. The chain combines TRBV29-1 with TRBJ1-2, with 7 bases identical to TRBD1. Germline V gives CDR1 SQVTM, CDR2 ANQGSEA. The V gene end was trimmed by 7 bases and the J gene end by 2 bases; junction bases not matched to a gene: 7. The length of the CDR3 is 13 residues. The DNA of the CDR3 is TGCAGCGCTTCACAGGGGTTCAACTATGGCTACACCTTC. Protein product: CSASQGFNYGYTF.

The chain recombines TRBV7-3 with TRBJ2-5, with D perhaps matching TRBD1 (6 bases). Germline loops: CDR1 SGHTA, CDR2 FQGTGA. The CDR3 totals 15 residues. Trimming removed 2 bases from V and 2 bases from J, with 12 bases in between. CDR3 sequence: CASSLVQGPQETQYF. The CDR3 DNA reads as TGTGCCAGCAGCTTAGTGCAGGGGCCACAAGAGACCCAGTACTTC.

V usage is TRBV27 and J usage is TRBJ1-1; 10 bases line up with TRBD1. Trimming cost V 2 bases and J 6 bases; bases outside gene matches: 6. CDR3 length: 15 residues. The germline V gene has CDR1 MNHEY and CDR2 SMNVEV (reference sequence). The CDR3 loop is CASSLHRDRGSEAFF. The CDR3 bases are TGTGCCAGCAGTTTACACCGGGACAGGGGCTCTGAAGCTTTCTTT.

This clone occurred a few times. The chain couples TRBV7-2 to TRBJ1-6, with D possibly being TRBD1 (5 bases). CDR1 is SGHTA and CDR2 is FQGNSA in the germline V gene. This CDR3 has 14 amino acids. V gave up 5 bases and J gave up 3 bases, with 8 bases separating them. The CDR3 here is CASSIQGYNSPLHF. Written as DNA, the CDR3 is TGTGCCAGCAGCATCCAGGGCTATAATTCACCCCTCCACTTT.

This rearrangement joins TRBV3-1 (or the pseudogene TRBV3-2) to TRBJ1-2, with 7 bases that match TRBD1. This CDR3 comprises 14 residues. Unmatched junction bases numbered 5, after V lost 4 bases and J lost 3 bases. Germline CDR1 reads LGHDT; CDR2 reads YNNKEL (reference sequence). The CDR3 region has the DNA TGTGCCAGCAGCCGAAGGGGGCGATACTATGGCTACACCTTC. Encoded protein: CASSRRGRYYGYTF.

This chain's CDR3 is CASSLGGSGREQYF. The CDR3 DNA reads TGTGCCAGCAGCTTAGGAGGCAGCGGGAGAGAGCAGTACTTC. V usage is TRBV11-2 and J usage is TRBJ2-7, with 8 bases fitting TRBD2. This CDR3 spans 14 amino acids. Germline CDR1 and CDR2: SGHAT and FQNNGV. The junction had 6 bases not matched to a gene; V was cut back by 1 base and J by 7 bases.

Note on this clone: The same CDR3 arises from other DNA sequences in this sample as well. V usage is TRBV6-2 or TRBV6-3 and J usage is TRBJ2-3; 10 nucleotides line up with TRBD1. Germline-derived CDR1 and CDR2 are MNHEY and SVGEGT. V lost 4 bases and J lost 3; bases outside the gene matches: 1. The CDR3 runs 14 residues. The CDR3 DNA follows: TGTGCCAGCAGTTTGGGACAGGGGACAGATACGCAGTATTTT. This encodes CASSLGQGTDTQYF.

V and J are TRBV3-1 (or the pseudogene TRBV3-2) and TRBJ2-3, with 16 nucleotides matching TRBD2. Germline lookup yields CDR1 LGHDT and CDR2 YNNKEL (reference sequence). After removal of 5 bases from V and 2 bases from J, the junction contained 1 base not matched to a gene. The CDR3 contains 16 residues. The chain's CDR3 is CASSGTSGRATDTQYF. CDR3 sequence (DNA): TGTGCCAGCAGCGGGACTAGCGGGAGGGCCACAGATACGCAGTATTTT.

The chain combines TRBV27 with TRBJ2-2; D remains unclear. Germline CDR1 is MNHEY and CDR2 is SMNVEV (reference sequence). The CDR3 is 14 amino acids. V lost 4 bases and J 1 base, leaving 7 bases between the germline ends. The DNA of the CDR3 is TGTGCCAGCAGTTCGAACAGGAACACCGGGGAGCTGTTTTTT. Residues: CASSSNRNTGELFF.

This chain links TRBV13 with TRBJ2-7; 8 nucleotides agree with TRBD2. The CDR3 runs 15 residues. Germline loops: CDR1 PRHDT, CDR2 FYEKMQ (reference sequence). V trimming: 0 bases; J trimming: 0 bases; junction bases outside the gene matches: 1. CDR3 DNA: TGTGCCAGCAGCTTAGGCGGGAGGGGCTCCTACGAGCAGTACTTC. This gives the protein CASSLGGRGSYEQYF.

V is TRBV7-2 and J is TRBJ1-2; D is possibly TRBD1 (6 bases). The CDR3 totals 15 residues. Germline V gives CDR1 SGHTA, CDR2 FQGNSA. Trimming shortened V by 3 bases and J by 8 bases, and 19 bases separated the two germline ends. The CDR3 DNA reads TGTGCCAGCAGCTTTAGGGACCTAACCCAGGGGGGCTACACCTTC. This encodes CASSFRDLTQGGYTF.

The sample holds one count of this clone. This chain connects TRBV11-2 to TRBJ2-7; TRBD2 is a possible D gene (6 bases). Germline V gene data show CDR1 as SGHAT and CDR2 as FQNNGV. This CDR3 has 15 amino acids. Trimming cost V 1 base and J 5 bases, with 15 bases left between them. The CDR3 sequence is CASSLAGPSVNEQYF. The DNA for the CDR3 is TGTGCCAGCAGCTTAGCGGGCCCTAGCGTCAACGAGCAGTACTTC.

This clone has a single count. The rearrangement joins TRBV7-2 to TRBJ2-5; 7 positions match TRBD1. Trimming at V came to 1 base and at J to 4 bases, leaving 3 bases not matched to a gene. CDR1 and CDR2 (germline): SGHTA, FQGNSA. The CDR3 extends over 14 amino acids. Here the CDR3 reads CASSLEQGPETQYF. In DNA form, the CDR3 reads TGTGCCAGCAGCTTAGAACAGGGGCCAGAGACCCAGTACTTC.

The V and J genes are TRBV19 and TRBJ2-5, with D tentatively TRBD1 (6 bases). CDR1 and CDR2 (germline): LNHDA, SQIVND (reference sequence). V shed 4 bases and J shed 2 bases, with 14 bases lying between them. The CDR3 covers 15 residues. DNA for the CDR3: TGTGCCAGTAGTACAACCGGGACAAATCAAGAGACCCAGTACTTC. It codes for CASSTTGTNQETQYF.